This T cell receptor beta chain came from a study of early T cells in non-severe SARS-CoV-2 infection (dated by TCRdb to the early 2020s). Study-wide context: Because TCR sequencing was done on bulk RNA from unsorted whole blood, the alpha and beta chains could not be paired. Study-wide findings and limitations: VDJdb matching was skewed toward anti-spike CD8 responses and likely underestimated virus-specific expansions by missing private and CD4 specificities.

In its sample, this clonotype was seen many times. What antigen it recognizes has not been identified. There are no base qualities to consult, and no much larger clone falls within one base. As encoded in the germline V gene, CDR1 is MNHEY while CDR2 is SVGEGT. Trimming at the junction amounts to 5 bases on V and 2 bases on J, and the germline ends lie 19 bases apart. The CDR3 has 17 amino acids, counting the end cysteine and phenylalanine. Only the CDR3 portion is preserved as DNA: 51 bases, with reading frame beginning at the first base. A case-control design nested within a healthcare worker cohort in London, UK, was used, with weekly nasopharyngeal swab PCR tests and blood sampling performed. Between 23 and 31 March 2020, the week of the UK lockdown, healthcare workers were enrolled and then followed up weekly for as long as 16 weeks. The receptor library was made with 5' RACE. Data came from a NextSeq 500. Unique molecular identifiers were attached to individual cDNA molecules in the TCR library protocol so that sequencing error and PCR bias could be corrected. Sequencing covered both TCR alpha and beta chains, and within each sample the abundances of alpha and beta sequences were tightly co-correlated. Per the authors' processing: Decombinator V4 was used to perform V gene, J gene and CDR3 annotation of TCR sequences. TCRs were defined as expanded if a significant change between any two time points was detected under a Poisson model with p below 0.0001. TCR abundances were normalised to the total number of TCRs sequenced per sample and were expressed as counts per million. TRAV1-2 paired with TRAJ12, TRAJ20 or TRAJ33 defined MAIT TCRs, while TRAV10 paired with TRAJ18 defined iNKT TCRs. VDJdb, accessed 1 November 2021, was searched for CMV, EBV and SARS-CoV-2 annotated TCRs, with TCRs annotated for multiple antigens excluded. TCRdb applied fastp at Q25 and MiXCR to the public reads, then kept only in-frame beta chains. Entries are consolidated by CDR3 protein sequence, retaining the most common genes and DNA. The V and J calls and clone size come from TCRdb's table, not from the authors' own analysis. Within this sample are approximately 39,000 distinct CDR3 sequences, with around 7% of them counted one time only. The ten largest clones represent around 23% of the sample.

The sample consisted of whole blood, taken at baseline. The origin of this receptor is an adult who was a healthcare worker with PCR-confirmed SARS-CoV-2 infection or an uninfected control (not recorded which). The V gene is TRBV6-2 or TRBV6-3 and the J gene is TRBJ2-4; the D gene is perhaps TRBD2, from 6 matching bases. The nucleotide sequence is TGTGCCAGCAGTCCCCCGCCGGGGGTTAGGTCCAAAAACATTCAGTACTTC. The encoded protein is CASSPPPGVRSKNIQYF.